These T cell receptor beta chains were read from a single sample in a study of vaccination and CD4 T cells after COVID-19. No cognate antigen is known for these TCRs. TCRdb itself ran the PCR reads through MiXCR, one entry per CDR3 protein. Among 7,500 to 10,000 distinct CDR3 sequences listed, 70% were seen once. Sequencing used CD4+ T cells from blood, cultured in vitro. These receptors all come from a human donor who had recovered from COVID-19. CDR3s include the opening cysteine and the closing phenylalanine or tryptophan. Where a row states a size, it is once, few, many or the class of an expanded clone; other rows omit it.

V gene: TRBV15; clone size: NA; CDR3 protein: CATSRAPQGAGEQYF
V gene: TRBV6-1; clone size: few; CDR3 protein: CASSLGLANYGYTF
V gene: TRBV28; clone size: NA; CDR3 protein: CASSRQGAGGYTF
V gene: TRBV19; clone size: NA; CDR3 protein: CASSIVRHSSYEQYF
V gene: TRBV7-2; clone size: few; CDR3 protein: CASSPGTSGSYETQYF
V gene: TRBV6-1; clone size: few; CDR3 protein: CASSEGQGAGNQPQHF
V gene: TRBV20-1; clone size: NA; CDR3 protein: CSAKTPREQYF
V gene: TRBV20-1; clone size: NA; CDR3 protein: CSASRGQHYGYTF
V gene: TRBV7-6; clone size: NA; CDR3 protein: CASSLGGGNQPQHF
V gene: TRBV10-1; clone size: NA; CDR3 protein: CASQTGTGGLTDTQYF
V gene: TRBV15; clone size: NA; CDR3 protein: CATSSGQLTDTQYF
V gene: TRBV7-2; clone size: NA; CDR3 protein: CASSLALSSGYTF
V gene: TRBV2; clone size: NA; CDR3 protein: CASSGDMWTQYF
V gene: TRBV21-1; clone size: few; CDR3 protein: CASSKWFQGAGGYTF
V gene: TRBV6-2/TRBV6-3; clone size: few; CDR3 protein: CASSPRRAEQYF
V gene: TRBV6-1; clone size: NA; CDR3 protein: CASSPTGTGSNEQYF
V gene: TRBV7-8; clone size: few; CDR3 protein: CASSADRGLDQPQHF
V gene: TRBV19; clone size: NA; CDR3 protein: CASTRSTAINYGYTF
V gene: TRBV7-6; clone size: NA; CDR3 protein: CASSSQESQPQHF
V gene: TRBV12-3/TRBV12-4; clone size: NA; CDR3 protein: CASSLRQGEGNQPQHF
V gene: TRBV4-1; clone size: NA; CDR3 protein: CASSQVLAGSAAQYF
V gene: TRBV19; clone size: NA; CDR3 protein: CASSIVGGVETQYF
V gene: TRBV12-3/TRBV12-4; clone size: NA; CDR3 protein: CASGTGNSPLHF
V gene: TRBV20-1; clone size: once; CDR3 protein: CSARTTNQETQYF
V gene: TRBV27; clone size: NA; CDR3 protein: CASSSGDGGLAGGRETQYF
V gene: TRBV7-9; clone size: NA; CDR3 protein: CASSLGRGRETQYF
V gene: TRBV27; clone size: NA; CDR3 protein: CASRVSGGETQYF
V gene: TRBV10-1; clone size: NA; CDR3 protein: CASSDYGNQPQHF
V gene: TRBV7-2; clone size: once; CDR3 protein: CASSPQRNHYGYTF
V gene: TRBV7-3; clone size: NA; CDR3 protein: CASSLRGGSYEQYF
V gene: TRBV28; clone size: NA; CDR3 protein: CASSYPGVANTEAFF
V gene: TRBV19; clone size: NA; CDR3 protein: CASSMGGVHVGEQYF
V gene: TRBV20-1; clone size: NA; CDR3 protein: CSASAGGLAGAPYEQYF
V gene: TRBV6-1; clone size: NA; CDR3 protein: CASSEGYGENTEAFF
V gene: TRBV19; clone size: NA; CDR3 protein: CASSETGMDTEAFF
V gene: TRBV6-1; clone size: NA; CDR3 protein: CASSQTGNYGYTF
V gene: TRBV15; clone size: few; CDR3 protein: CATSRDDSWGETQYF
V gene: TRBV15; clone size: few; CDR3 protein: CATSREGTGGANYGYTF
V gene: TRBV27; clone size: large; CDR3 protein: CASSFRGSSNQPQHF
V gene: TRBV6-1; clone size: NA; CDR3 protein: CASSLDRVGQPQHF
V gene: TRBV6-1; clone size: few; CDR3 protein: CASSDLGRGNTEAFF
V gene: TRBV6-1; clone size: once; CDR3 protein: CATRLLLSSYNSPLHF
V gene: TRBV14; clone size: NA; CDR3 protein: CASSQGAWRKETQYF
V gene: TRBV15; clone size: NA; CDR3 protein: CATSRDLVGGGTNEKLFF
V gene: TRBV7-8; clone size: NA; CDR3 protein: CASSFGYDSNQPQHF
V gene: TRBV20-1; clone size: NA; CDR3 protein: CSAREGHGPRETQYF